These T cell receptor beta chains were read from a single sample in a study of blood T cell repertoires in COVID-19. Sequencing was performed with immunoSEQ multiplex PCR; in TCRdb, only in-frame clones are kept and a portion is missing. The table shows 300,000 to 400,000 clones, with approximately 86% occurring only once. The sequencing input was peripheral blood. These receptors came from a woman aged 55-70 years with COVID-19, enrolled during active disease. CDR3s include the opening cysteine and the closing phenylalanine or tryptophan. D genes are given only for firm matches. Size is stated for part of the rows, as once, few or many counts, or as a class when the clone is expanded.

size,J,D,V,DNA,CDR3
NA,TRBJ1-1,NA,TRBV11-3,TGTGCCAGCAGCTTAATCGGGGGCACTGAAGCTTTCTTT,CASSLIGGTEAFF
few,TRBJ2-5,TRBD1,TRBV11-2,TGTGCCAGCAGCTTTCGCGGGACAGGACAAGAGACCCAGTACTTC,CASSFRGTGQETQYF
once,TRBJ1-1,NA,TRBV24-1,TGTCTCGGGGTAGGGAAGCACACTGAAGCTTTCTTT,CLGVGKHTEAFF
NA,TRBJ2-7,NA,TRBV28,TGTGCCAGCACTAAAAGCTCCTACGAGCAGTACTTC,CASTKSSYEQYF
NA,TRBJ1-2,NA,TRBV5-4,TGTGCCAGCAGCCTCACAGGGATCAGGGGCTACACCTTC,CASSLTGIRGYTF
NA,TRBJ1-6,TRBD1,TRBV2,TGTGCCAGCAAGGGGACAGTCCTTTATAATTCACCCCTCCACTTT,CASKGTVLYNSPLHF
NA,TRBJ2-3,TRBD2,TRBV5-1,TGCGCCAACAAAAAGGGACTAGCTAACACAGATACGCAGTATTTT,CANKKGLANTDTQYF
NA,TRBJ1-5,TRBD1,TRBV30,TGTGCCTGGAGGACAGGGGGACCCCAGCATTTT,CAWRTGGPQHF
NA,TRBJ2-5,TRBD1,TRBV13,TGTGCCAGCAGCAGGGGACAGGGGGGGGAGACCCAGTACTTC,CASSRGQGGETQYF
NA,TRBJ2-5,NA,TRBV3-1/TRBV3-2,TGTGCCAGCAGACAGAGCCGACAAGAGACCCAGTACTTC,CASRQSRQETQYF
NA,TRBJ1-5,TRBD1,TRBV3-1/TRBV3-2,TGTGCCAGCAGCCTAACGACAGGGGCCAATCAGCCCCAGCATTTT,CASSLTTGANQPQHF
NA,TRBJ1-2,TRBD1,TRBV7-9,TGTGCCAGCAGCTCCATGACAGGGGGCCCTCCTAACTATGGCTACACCTTC,CASSSMTGGPPNYGYTF
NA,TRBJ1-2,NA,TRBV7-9,TGTGCCAGCGGATGGACATTCAACTATGGCTACACCTTC,CASGWTFNYGYTF
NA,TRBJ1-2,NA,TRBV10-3,TGTGCCATCAGCGAGTCGCAGGCCACCTATGGCTACACCTTC,CAISESQATYGYTF
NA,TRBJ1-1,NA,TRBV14,TGTGCCAGCAGCCAAGATTCATCCCCCGGGGAGGAAGCTTTCTTT,CASSQDSSPGEEAFF
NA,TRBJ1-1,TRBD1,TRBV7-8,TGTGCCAGCAGCGAGGGACAGGGGGATTTTTTTGAAGCTTTCTTT,CASSEGQGDFFEAFF
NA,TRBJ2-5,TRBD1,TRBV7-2,TGTGCCAGCAGGCCTAACAGGGGGCAGGGGGAGACCCAGTACTTC,CASRPNRGQGETQYF
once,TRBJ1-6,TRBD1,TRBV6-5,TGTGCCAGCAGTTTACACGGGACAGGGGGCGGTTCACCCCTCCACTTT,CASSLHGTGGGSPLHF
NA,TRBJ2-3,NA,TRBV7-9,TGTGCCAGCAGCTCGGACTTGCGGGGCACAGATACGCAGTATTTT,CASSSDLRGTDTQYF
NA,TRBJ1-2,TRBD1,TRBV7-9,TGTGCCAGCAGCTTAGGGTCAGGGGGCATCTATGGCTACACCTTC,CASSLGSGGIYGYTF
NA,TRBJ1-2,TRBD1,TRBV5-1,TGCGCCAGCAGCTTGTTACAGGGGCGAGATGGCTACACCTTC,CASSLLQGRDGYTF
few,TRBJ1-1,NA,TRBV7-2,TGTGCCAGCAGTGACCCCTGGGGGGGGACTGAAGCTTTCTTT,CASSDPWGGTEAFF
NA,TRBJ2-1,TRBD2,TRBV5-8,TGTGCCAGCAGCTTCTGGACTAGCGGGGGGGAAAACAATGAGCAGTTCTTC,CASSFWTSGGENNEQFF
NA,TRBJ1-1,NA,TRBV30,TGTGCCTGGATAAGGGGTTACACTGAAGCTTTCTTT,CAWIRGYTEAFF
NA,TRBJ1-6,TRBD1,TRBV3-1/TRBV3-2,TGTGCCAGCCGCACCGGGACAGGGAATTCACCCCTCCACTTT,CASRTGTGNSPLHF
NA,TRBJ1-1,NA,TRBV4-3,TGCGCCAGCAGCCACTATTTGAGGGAGCCCTGGGACACTGAAGCTTTCTTT,CASSHYLREPWDTEAFF
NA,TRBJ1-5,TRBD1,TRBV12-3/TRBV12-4,TGTGCCAGCAGTGACAGGGTAGTACAGCCCCAGCATTTT,CASSDRVVQPQHF
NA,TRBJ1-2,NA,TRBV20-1,TGCAGTGCTACTATCCCGGATGGCTACACCTTC,CSATIPDGYTF
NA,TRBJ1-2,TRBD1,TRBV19,TGTGCCAGTAGTATCTCTTGGACAGGGGGAAATGGCTACACCTTC,CASSISWTGGNGYTF
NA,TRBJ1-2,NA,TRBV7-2,TGTGCCAGCAGCTTACAGGGAAACTATGGCTACACCTTC,CASSLQGNYGYTF
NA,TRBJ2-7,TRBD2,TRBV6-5,TGTGCCAGCAGACCCGGGACTAGCGGGTTTGACGAGCAGTACTTC,CASRPGTSGFDEQYF
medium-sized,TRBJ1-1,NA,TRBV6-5,TGTGCCAGCAGTAAGAACAGGGACACTGAAGCTTTCTTT,CASSKNRDTEAFF
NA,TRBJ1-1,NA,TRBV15,TGTGCCACCAGCCGACTACGCAGGGGGAACACTGAAGCTTTCTTT,CATSRLRRGNTEAFF
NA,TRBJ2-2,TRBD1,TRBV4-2,TGTGCCAGCAGCCAAGAATGGCTCCGGACAGGGGCATTAACCGGGGAGCTGTTTTTT,CASSQEWLRTGALTGELFF
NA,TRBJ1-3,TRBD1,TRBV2,TGTGCCAGCAGAATGCAGGGGGCGCAGGGAAACACCATATATTTT,CASRMQGAQGNTIYF
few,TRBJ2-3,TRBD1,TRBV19,TGTGCCAGTAGTATAGATGGGGACAGACAACACTACACAGATACGCAGTATTTT,CASSIDGDRQHYTDTQYF
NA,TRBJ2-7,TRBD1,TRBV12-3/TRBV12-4,TGTGCCAGCAAGGGGGCGGACTACGAGCAGTACTTC,CASKGADYEQYF
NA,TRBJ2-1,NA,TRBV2,TGTGCCAGCAGTGAAGACGTCGCGGGTGGTAATGAGCAGTTCTTC,CASSEDVAGGNEQFF
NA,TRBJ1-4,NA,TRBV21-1,TGTGCCAGCAGCGACCCAGGGGTGAGTGAAAAACTGTTTTTT,CASSDPGVSEKLFF
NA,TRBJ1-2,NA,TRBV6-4,TGTGCCAGCAGAGGGGGATCCGGGGATAACTATGGCTACACCTTC,CASRGGSGDNYGYTF